The sequence of this T cell receptor beta chain was determined in a study of cytotoxic CD8 clonotypes in ibrutinib-treated CLL (dated by TCRdb to 2020 to 2023). Describing the broader study: The cohort had 11 relapsed/refractory and roughly 15 treatment-naive patients; under 18 were IGHV unmutated. Cryopreserved peripheral blood mononuclear cells were obtained before treatment, at response, and at either sustained remission or disease progression. Samples averaged roughly 260,000 productive templates and tens of thousands of productive rearrangements. Longitudinal samples were available for about 30% of the roughly 86 trial participants. Responses were partial in around 24 patients and complete in 2; after median 68 months follow-up, approximately 15 stayed in remission and 12 progressed. Patients were still on ibrutinib when every remission and progressive disease sample was collected. Samples at response were collected after a median of about 12 months of treatment, with a range of about 6 to 36 months. Study-wide findings and limitations: An increase in clonality was observed at ibrutinib response, with clonality remaining stable during sustained remission and falling back toward baseline at progression. At baseline, clonality was higher than in age-matched healthy donors and showed a strong correlation with circulating CD8+ T-cell counts. Sampling times were not matched between patients in sustained remission and patients whose disease was progressing, and lymph node repertoires were not examined. Public clonotypes were rare and either shrank or stayed stable during treatment, and the rise in clonality at ibrutinib response reflected expansion of private clonotypes.

The meaning of the sample's time point label: about eleven months on ibrutinib. For TCR beta library preparation, approximately 2.2 micrograms of genomic DNA were isolated from cryopreserved PBMCs. Longitudinal blood samples from CLL patients receiving ibrutinib monotherapy were subjected to high-throughput TCR beta sequencing. Patients were enrolled in a phase 2 open-label single-center ibrutinib monotherapy trial. Concerning this clone itself: Its cognate antigen has yet to be identified. Base quality data are lacking; no much larger clone is found one base away.

The CDR3 starts with the cysteine, ends with the phenylalanine, and has 15 residues. Solely the CDR3 DNA is kept, with 45 bases framed from the first base. Trimming removed 1 base from V and 2 bases from J; the gene matches leave 3 bases unexplained. The germline V gene gives CDR1 as SGHVS and CDR2 as FNYEAQ. On a MiSeq, deep resolution sequencing aimed for a depth between 1 in 1 million and 1 in 200,000 T cells, with each clonotype covered 10x on average. The immunoSEQ hsTCRB Kit was used to generate the TCR beta libraries. The published analysis was carried out like this. The data were analyzed with ImmunoSEQ Analyzer and ImmunoSEQ Data Assistant, and V, D and J gene assignments followed IMGT definitions. Clonality, which ranges from 0 to 1, was calculated by subtracting the normalized Shannon entropy of productive rearrangement frequencies from one. Public clonotype analysis was restricted to overrepresented clonotypes comprising at least 0.05% of each patient's repertoire. About twelve age-matched healthy donor repertoires from immuneACCESS were used as controls for clonality. Drawn from immuneACCESS, this table holds only the in-frame rearrangements with V and J called that TCRdb kept. Clones are partly lost; checked studies trace under half to an unresolved V gene and leave the rest unexplained. That table furnishes V, J and clone size, whereas the DNA furnished D and trimming. The sample table shows nearly 85,000 clones, and more than 75% are seen once. The ten largest account for more than 4.5% of the sample.

This sequence originates from a human donor with chronic lymphocytic leukemia. The chain uses TRBV7-6 and TRBJ2-5, with TRBD2 matching 8 junction bases. Sequenced here: PBMCs, sampled after 12 months of ibrutinib treatment. The sequenced DNA: TGTGCCAGCAGCTTAGGTAGCGGGGCACAAGAGACCCAGTACTTC. This codes for CASSLGSGAQETQYF.